The 21 T cell receptor beta chains listed next were all sequenced from one sample in a study of blood T cell repertoires in COVID-19. TCRdb's copy holds only in-frame clones and misses some; the assay was immunoSEQ multiplex PCR. The profile covers some 48,000 clones, with roughly 87% appearing a single time and around a quarter taken by the ten largest. The sample taken for sequencing was peripheral blood. The origin of the receptors is a woman over 75 with acute or convalescent COVID-19.

V gene TRBV11-2 combines with J gene TRBJ2-1, with 13 positions matching TRBD2. Germline V gives CDR1 SGHAT, CDR2 FQNNGV. V trimming: 5 bases; J trimming: 12 bases; junction bases outside the gene matches: 10. The CDR3 is 15 residues long. The CDR3 coding sequence is TGTGCCAGCAGCCTACGACTAGCGGGGGGCGAGAGGCAGTTCTTC. Its translation: CASSLRLAGGERQFF.

This sequence joins TRBV3-1 (or the pseudogene TRBV3-2) and TRBJ1-1, with 7 bases that match TRBD1. Germline-derived CDR1 and CDR2 are LGHDT and YNNKEL (reference sequence). Losses at the gene ends were 3 bases for V and 10 bases for J; bases not matched to a gene: 5. This CDR3 has 12 amino acids. The CDR3 sequence is CASSQRGLRAFF. DNA of the CDR3: TGTGCCAGCAGCCAGAGGGGGCTTAGAGCTTTCTTT.

This sequence joins TRBV18 and TRBJ1-5; D uncertain. The V end lost 5 bases, the J end lost 0 bases, and 8 bases lay between the germline ends. This CDR3 is 14 amino acids long. Germline assignment: CDR1 KGHSH and CDR2 LQKENI. The DNA of the CDR3 is TGTGCCAGCTCAGAGCTGTATAGCAATCAGCCCCAGCATTTT. Protein: CASSELYSNQPQHF.

CDR3 protein: CASSSGLAGGTDTQYF. Written as DNA, the CDR3 is TGTGCCAGCAGCTCCGGACTAGCTGGGGGCACAGATACGCAGTATTTT. J is TRBJ2-3 and V is TRBV11-1; 8 nucleotides align to TRBD2. The germline V gene has CDR1 SGHAT and CDR2 FQDESV (reference sequence). With V trimmed by 4 bases and J by 1 base, 7 bases remained unmatched. CDR3 size: 16 residues.

Only a few counts were recorded for this clone. This chain uses TRBV29-1 with TRBJ2-1; 10 positions agree with TRBD2. The germline V gene encodes CDR1 SQVTM and CDR2 ANQGSEA. The CDR3 is 13 amino acids. V trimming: 7 bases; J trimming: 4 bases; junction bases outside the gene matches: 4. The CDR3 DNA sequence: TGCAGCGCTGAGCGGGGGGGATACAATGAGCAGTTCTTC. This sequence encodes CSAERGGYNEQFF.

The V gene is TRBV6-5, the J gene TRBJ1-1; a possible D gene is TRBD1 (6 bases). Trimming shortened V by 5 bases and J by 9 bases, and 16 bases separated the two germline ends. The CDR3 contains 13 residues. Germline assignment: CDR1 MNHEY and CDR2 SVGAGI. In DNA, the CDR3 is TGTGCCAGCAGTCTTTCCGGGACACCTAAAGCTTTCTTT. This codes for CASSLSGTPKAFF.

J is TRBJ2-3 and V is TRBV4-1, with 12 bases that match TRBD1. Germline lookup yields CDR1 MGHRA and CDR2 YSYEKL. This CDR3 has 19 residues. With V trimmed by 0 bases and J by 5 bases, 12 bases remained unmatched. DNA of the CDR3: TGCGCCAGCAGCCAAGACCCGCCGGGACAGGGGGCGGGGGGAGATACGCAGTATTTT. This codes for CASSQDPPGQGAGGDTQYF.

The chain couples TRBV9 to TRBJ2-6; D is unclear. CDR1 and CDR2 (germline): SGDLS, YYNGEE. The CDR3 contains 17 residues. V shed 0 bases and J shed 4 bases, with 14 bases lying between them. CDR3 loop: CASSVGASRPGANVLTF. CDR3 in DNA: TGTGCCAGCAGCGTAGGGGCCTCGAGACCCGGGGCCAACGTCCTGACTTTC.

The chain uses TRBV6-5 and TRBJ1-2, with a possible D match to TRBD1 (5 bases). The CDR3 has 13 amino acids. CDR1 MNHEY and CDR2 SVGAGI come from the germline V gene. The germline V and J ends were trimmed by 6 bases and 2 bases, with 10 bases remaining between them. In DNA, the CDR3 is TGTGCCAGCAGGGGGCAAGGGAACTATGGCTACACCTTC. This translates into CASRGQGNYGYTF.

This clone was detected once. The J gene is TRBJ1-2, the V gene TRBV10-3; D may be TRBD1 (6 bases). The V gene's germline CDR1 is ENHRY and CDR2 SYGVKD. CDR3 length: 16 residues. The V end was cut by 4 bases, the J end by 4 bases, with 19 bases between. The CDR3: CAISGVSTGVGYGYTF. CDR3 nucleotides: TGTGCCATCAGTGGAGTGTCGACAGGAGTCGGCTATGGCTACACCTTC.

The CDR3 DNA sequence: TGTGCCAGCAGCCACAGGGGGAGGCCCTACGAGCAGTACTTC. Translated, it gives CASSHRGRPYEQYF. This sequence joins TRBV11-2 and TRBJ2-7, with TRBD1 identical over 8 bases. Germline CDR1 is SGHAT and CDR2 is FQNNGV. J gave up 2 bases and V 5 bases, and 5 bases lay outside the gene matches. The CDR3 covers 14 residues.

The chain recombines TRBV6-1 with TRBJ2-5, with 8 nucleotides matching TRBD1. The trim removed 1 base at V and 2 bases at J, leaving 3 bases unmatched. This CDR3 has 15 residues. CDR1 is MNHNS, CDR2 SASEGT, per germline. The CDR3 spells CASSEVRGPQETQYF. The CDR3, as DNA: TGTGCCAGCAGTGAAGTCAGGGGGCCTCAAGAGACCCAGTACTTC.

The rearrangement links TRBV2 to TRBJ2-1; 8 bases align to TRBD2. The germline V gene encodes CDR1 SNHLY and CDR2 FYNNEI. This CDR3 has 13 residues. The V segment lost 11 bases and the J segment 6 bases; nucleotides outside the gene matches: 9. CDR3 amino acids: CASRGGALNEQFF. CDR3 nucleotides: TGTGCCTCCCGGGGGGGGGCTCTCAATGAGCAGTTCTTC.

The chain employs TRBV6-1 and TRBJ1-3; 7 bases match TRBD1. Germline V gives CDR1 MNHNS, CDR2 SASEGT. Losses at the gene ends were 1 base for V and 7 bases for J; bases not matched to a gene: 4. The CDR3 covers 14 residues. CDR3 loop: CASSEGQGLNTIYF. As DNA, the CDR3 is TGTGCCAGCAGTGAAGGACAGGGACTCAACACCATATATTTT.

The V gene is TRBV30, the J gene TRBJ2-2, with 9 bases lining up with TRBD1. Germline CDR1 GTSNPN, CDR2 SVGIG (reference sequence). After removal of 5 bases from V and 0 bases from J, the junction contained 1 base not matched to a gene. This CDR3 spans 14 amino acids. CDR3 nucleotides: TGTGCCTGGGGACAGGGGACGAACACCGGGGAGCTGTTTTTT. This encodes CAWGQGTNTGELFF.

J is TRBJ2-1 and V is TRBV27, with a tentative D call TRBD2 (5 bases). CDR1 is MNHEY and CDR2 is SMNVEV in the germline V gene (reference sequence). The CDR3 consists of 14 residues. V lost 3 bases and J lost 9, with 15 bases in between. The CDR3 protein is CASSFQRIEGEQFF. In DNA, the CDR3 is TGTGCCAGCAGTTTTCAGCGGATCGAGGGTGAGCAGTTCTTC.

The chain joins TRBV6-5 to TRBJ1-3; unclear D gene. CDR3 length: 15 residues. The germline gives CDR1 MNHEY, CDR2 SVGAGI. The V end was cut by 5 bases, the J end by 4 bases, with 15 bases between. The CDR3 loop reads CASSPEGVTGNTIYF. The CDR3 nucleotides are TGTGCCAGCAGTCCAGAGGGCGTTACAGGAAACACCATATATTTT.

J is TRBJ2-2 and V is TRBV5-1; D possibly corresponds to TRBD1 (6 bases). Germline lookup yields CDR1 SGHRS and CDR2 YFSETQ. The CDR3 totals 14 residues. Between the trimmed V and J ends, which lost 5 bases and 6 bases, there was a span of 14 bases. The CDR3 reads CASRTGSGAGELFF. The CDR3 DNA is TGCGCCAGCAGGACAGGTAGTGGGGCCGGGGAGCTGTTTTTT. The variable domain in full, completed from reference TRBV5-1 and TRBJ2-2, reads KAGVTQTPRYLIKTRGQQVTLSCSPISGHRSVSWYQQTPGQGLQFLFEYFSETQRNKGNFPGRFSGRQFSNSRSEMNVSTLELGDSALYLCASRTGSGAGELFFGEGSRLTVL.

The chain combines TRBV11-1 with TRBJ2-1; D unclear. V lost 0 bases, J lost 7 bases, and 10 bases lay in between. CDR3 length: 14 amino acids. CDR1 and CDR2 (germline): SGHAT, FQDESV (reference sequence). The CDR3: CASSLAPARNEQFF. The CDR3 DNA reads as TGTGCCAGCAGCTTAGCCCCCGCCAGGAATGAGCAGTTCTTC. The full variable domain, with the rest looked up from reference TRBV11-1 and TRBJ2-1, is EAEVAQSPRYKITEKSQAVAFWCDPISGHATLYWYRQILGQGPELLVQFQDESVVDDSQLPKDRFSAERLKGVDSTLKIQPAELGDSAMYLCASSLAPARNEQFFGPGTRLTVL.

The chain couples TRBV6-5 to TRBJ2-5; tentatively, D is TRBD1 (6 bases). Germline lookup yields CDR1 MNHEY and CDR2 SVGAGI. This CDR3 region has 15 residues. V dropped 5 bases and J dropped 5 bases, with 18 bases sitting between them. CDR3 sequence (DNA): TGTGCCAGCAGTCACCGTCTGACAGGTCGGGAGACCCAGTACTTC. This translates into CASSHRLTGRETQYF.

This clone showed up just once. This chain joins TRBV27 and TRBJ2-5, with 16 bases matching TRBD2. The CDR3 extends over 18 amino acids. Germline V gene sequence: CDR1 MNHEY, CDR2 SMNVEV (reference sequence). The J segment lost 7 bases and the V segment lost 5 bases, leaving 13 bases of the junction unmatched. As DNA, the CDR3 is TGTGCCAGCAGTAACACCGGGACTAGCGGGGGGGCCCTAGGGACCCAGTACTTC. Protein: CASSNTGTSGGALGTQYF.